The clone carrying this T cell receptor beta chain was counted at least ten times. TCRdb processed the 5' RACE reads anew with MiXCR; each CDR3 protein has one entry. The data hold roughly 540,000 distinct CDR3 sequences, with less than 25% observed a single time. This sample is drawn from a study of identical twins. The germline gives CDR1 SEHNR, CDR2 FQNEAQ (reference sequence). The germline V and J ends were trimmed by 5 bases and 6 bases, with 8 bases remaining between them. This CDR3 has 12 residues. In addition, the sample was reused for a study of T cells expressing NK-cell markers. That report notes: Sorted CD3+CD56+NKG2C+, CD3+CD56+NKG2C- and CD3+CD56-NKG2C+ T cells provided the TCR beta repertoires. One of eight sequenced donors was HCMV-seronegative; the other seven were seropositive. NKG2C+ dominant clonotypes from several donors made up about 1.0-7.5% of CD8+ T cells.

The TCR originated in a young woman in good health. Sequencing input: CD4+ T cells sorted from blood. The chain employs TRBV7-9 and TRBJ1-5; D unclear. The CDR3 nucleotides are TGTGCCAGCAGCCTCGTAGGTCAGCCCCAGCATTTT. Translation: CASSLVGQPQHF.